This T cell receptor (beta chain) was sequenced during a study of T cell changes during pregnancy in multiple sclerosis. The protocol was immunoSEQ multiplex PCR, while the TCRdb copy is restricted to in-frame clones and leaves out a portion. The sample carries tens of thousands of clones, about 88% recorded once. The CDR3 runs to 16 residues. V lost 3 bases, J lost 0 bases, and 16 bases lay in between. In germline, CDR1 is SGHRS, CDR2 YFSETQ. Sequenced material: peripheral blood, taken in the third trimester of pregnancy. The source of this sequence is a female donor in good health, enrolled as a control in a pregnancy study. The chain employs TRBV5-1 and TRBJ2-7; tentatively, D is TRBD2 (6 bases). The CDR3 region has the DNA TGCGCCAGCAGCTACAAACACGGGGGAAACTCCTACGAGCAGTACTTC. It specifies CASSYKHGGNSYEQYF.